The 26 T cell receptor beta chains below come from one sample, sequenced in a study of T-cell reconstitution after alpha-beta-depleted transplantation in children. Construction of the TCRbeta library involved unique molecular identifiers. TCRdb processed the PCR reads anew with MiXCR; each CDR3 protein has one entry. The table shows about 98,000 distinct CDR3 sequences, with less than 25% occurring only once. The source was PBMCs, collected before TCRalphabeta/CD19-depleted stem cell transplant. These receptors were obtained from a boy aged 2 to 9 with acute lymphoblastic leukemia, due to receive a stem cell transplant.

This clonotype was picked up a small number of times. The rearrangement links TRBV29-1 to TRBJ2-2; D gene ambiguous. V lost 4 bases, J lost 1 base, and 4 bases lay in between. CDR1 is SQVTM, CDR2 ANQGSEA, per germline. This CDR3 spans 12 amino acids. The CDR3 spells CSVGQNTGELFF. Written as DNA, the CDR3 is TGCAGCGTTGGACAGAACACCGGGGAGCTGTTTTTT.

The V call is TRBV20-1, the J call TRBJ2-1, with 7 positions matching TRBD1. CDR1 and CDR2 from the germline V gene are DFQATT and SNEGSKA (reference sequence). The CDR3 loop spans 13 amino acids. Trimming removed 6 bases from V and 7 bases from J; junction bases left unmatched: 9. CDR3 sequence reads: CSAGGGARNEQFF. CDR3 nucleotides: TGCAGTGCAGGGGGCGGAGCCAGAAATGAGCAGTTCTTC.

This chain links TRBV5-5 with TRBJ2-1, with D tentatively TRBD2 (5 bases). Trimming cost V 4 bases and J 4 bases, with 12 bases left between them. This CDR3 is built from 14 residues. Germline V gene lookup returns CDR1 SGHKS and CDR2 YYEKEE (reference sequence). The chain's CDR3 is CASSRLTSYNEQFF. CDR3 coding DNA: TGTGCCAGCAGCCGACTAACTAGTTACAATGAGCAGTTCTTC.

The chain recombines TRBV6-2 or TRBV6-3 with TRBJ1-2; D unclear. V was cut by 3 bases and J by 4 bases, with 9 bases left in between. The CDR3 spans 13 residues. Germline values: CDR1 MNHEY, CDR2 SVGEGT. CDR3 DNA: TGTGCCAGCAGTTATTTGGCATCCTATGGCTACACCTTC. Translation gives CASSYLASYGYTF.

This clonotype was found a few times. J is TRBJ2-7 and V is TRBV2, with D perhaps TRBD1 (6 bases). V shed 5 bases and J shed 1 base, with 15 bases lying between them. The CDR3 covers 15 residues. CDR1 is SNHLY, CDR2 FYNNEI, per germline. DNA for the CDR3: TGTGCCAGCAGTACAGGGAATCGATATTCCTACGAGCAGTACTTC. This translates into CASSTGNRYSYEQYF.

This clonotype was counted between two and nine times. The chain has TRBV7-2 and TRBJ2-2, with unresolved D. The CDR3 spans 14 residues. In germline, CDR1 is SGHTA, CDR2 FQGNSA. Trimming removed 5 bases at V and 6 bases at J, with 13 bases between. CDR3 amino acids: CASSATYWAGELFF. CDR3 nucleotides: TGTGCCAGCAGCGCAACCTATTGGGCCGGGGAGCTGTTTTTT.

This clonotype was found many times. The chain joins TRBV10-3 to TRBJ2-1; 8 bases line up with TRBD1. The CDR3 loop spans 13 amino acids. Germline V CDR1 and CDR2: ENHRY, SYGVKD. V shed 9 bases, J shed 3 bases, and the junction held 4 bases outside the gene matches. DNA for the CDR3: TGTGCCATTGGGGGACAGGACTACAATGAGCAGTTCTTC. This codes for CAIGGQDYNEQFF.

The chain employs TRBV25-1 and TRBJ1-1, with 7 bases matching TRBD1. V was clipped by 5 bases and J by 3 bases; unmatched bases: 9. Germline CDR1 reads MGHDK; CDR2 reads SYGVNS. The CDR3 has 15 amino acids. CDR3 DNA sequence: TGTGCCAGCAGTCCTCGACAGGGAGCGCACACTGAAGCTTTCTTT. Its translation is CASSPRQGAHTEAFF.

This chain connects TRBV9 to TRBJ2-1; D ambiguous. Trimming took 0 bases from V and 10 from J, leaving 8 bases between them. The CDR3 consists of 12 residues. Looked up from germline, CDR1 is SGDLS and CDR2 is YYNGEE. This chain's CDR3 is CASSVARNEQFF. In nucleotides, the CDR3 is TGTGCCAGCAGCGTAGCCCGTAACGAGCAGTTCTTC.

This clonotype was picked up a small number of times. The chain uses TRBV4-3 and TRBJ2-6; D is unresolved. CDR3 length: 16 residues. The germline V gene encodes CDR1 LGHNA and CDR2 YSLEER. The germline V and J ends were trimmed by 0 bases and 4 bases, with 10 bases remaining between them. CDR3 DNA: TGCGCCAGCAGCCAAGATAAGGGAACCGGGGCCAACGTCCTGACTTTC. It translates to CASSQDKGTGANVLTF.

The chain links TRBV29-1 to TRBJ1-1; D is uncertain. The CDR3 covers 15 residues. V lost 1 base, J lost 1 base, and 13 bases lay in between. Germline-derived CDR1 and CDR2 are SQVTM and ANQGSEA. The CDR3 is CSVEVRGLKNTEAFF. The CDR3 DNA reads as TGCAGCGTTGAAGTCCGGGGTTTGAAGAACACTGAAGCTTTCTTT.

This clonotype was counted between two and nine times. The chain carries TRBV11-2 and TRBJ2-3; the match to TRBD1 covers 10 bases. This CDR3 contains 14 residues. Germline V gene lookup returns CDR1 SGHAT and CDR2 FQNNGV. J was trimmed by 7 bases and V by 5 bases; bases with no gene match: 6. In DNA form, the CDR3 reads TGTGCCAGCAGCCCGACAGGGGGCGTTAATACGCAGTATTTT. This encodes CASSPTGGVNTQYF.

The rearrangement links TRBV5-1 to TRBJ1-1; no clear D gene. Germline-derived CDR1 and CDR2 are SGHRS and YFSETQ. The V and J ends lost 0 bases and 1 base respectively, with 10 bases between them. The CDR3 is 15 amino acids. The CDR3 region has the DNA TGCGCCAGCAGCTTGGAGGTGGGAAAGAACACTGAAGCTTTCTTT. This encodes CASSLEVGKNTEAFF.

This chain joins TRBV28 and TRBJ1-1, with D uncertain. V gave up 5 bases and J gave up 0 bases, with 13 bases separating them. CDR1 is MDHEN and CDR2 is SYDVKM in the germline V gene. This CDR3 is 15 amino acids long. For the CDR3, the DNA is TGTGCCAGCAGTCACAGACCGAATATGAACACTGAAGCTTTCTTT. Translation: CASSHRPNMNTEAFF.

There are many counts of this clonotype. The chain recombines TRBV2 with TRBJ2-2; TRBD1 matches 9 bases. The germline CDR1 and CDR2 sequences are SNHLY and FYNNEI. V trimming: 0 bases; J trimming: 7 bases; junction bases outside the gene matches: 6. This CDR3 contains 16 residues. CDR3 in DNA: TGTGCCAGCAGTGAAGCTCGGACAGGGGTTGTCGGGGAGCTGTTTTTT. Translation gives CASSEARTGVVGELFF.

This clonotype came up a few times. V usage is TRBV7-2 and J usage is TRBJ2-1, with TRBD2 matching 8 bases. Germline V gives CDR1 SGHTA, CDR2 FQGNSA. The length of the CDR3 is 15 residues. After removal of 5 bases from V and 5 bases from J, the junction contained 8 bases not matched to a gene. CDR3 DNA: TGTGCCAGCAGCCGAAGCGGGAGCTGGAACAATGAGCAGTTCTTC. This gives the protein CASSRSGSWNNEQFF.

This clonotype was detected a few times. Here the CDR3 DNA reads TGCAGTGCTCCAGGACAGGACTCCTACAATGAGCAGTTCTTC. Translating gives CSAPGQDSYNEQFF. The rearrangement links TRBV20-1 to TRBJ2-1, with 7 bases aligning to TRBD1. V was pared by 5 bases and J by 0 bases, with 4 bases of the junction left unmatched. Per germline, CDR1 DFQATT and CDR2 SNEGSKA (reference sequence). The CDR3 spans 14 residues.

Ten or more counts support this clonotype. The V call is TRBV12-5, the J call TRBJ1-5, with D possibly being TRBD1 (5 bases). With 5 bases removed from V and 7 bases from J, the gap between germline ends came to 15 bases. CDR1 LGHNT and CDR2 FRNRAP come from the germline V gene. The CDR3 covers 14 residues. The CDR3 DNA sequence: TGTGCTAGTGGTGGGTCAGGGTGGAGCCAGCCCCAGCATTTT. As protein: CASGGSGWSQPQHF.

In this sample, this clonotype turned up a few times. The chain links TRBV4-3 to TRBJ2-2; 9 positions match TRBD2. Per germline, CDR1 LGHNA and CDR2 YSLEER. After removal of 0 bases from V and 2 bases from J, the junction contained 1 base not matched to a gene. The CDR3 is 16 residues long. In DNA, the CDR3 is TGCGCCAGCAGCCAAGAGCGGGAGGGCAACACCGGGGAGCTGTTTTTT. Translated: CASSQEREGNTGELFF.

The chain is built from TRBV6-4 and TRBJ2-1, with TRBD2 matching 7 bases. J was trimmed by 9 bases and V by 3 bases; bases with no gene match: 11. The germline V gene encodes CDR1 MRHNA and CDR2 SNTAGT. The CDR3 is 15 amino acids. In DNA, the CDR3 is TGTGCCAGCAGTGAGTCTAGCGGAGGGGCCGTTGAGCAGTTCTTC. Its translation is CASSESSGGAVEQFF.

This clonotype showed up many times. The rearrangement links TRBV20-1 to TRBJ1-1; 8 bases match TRBD1. Germline CDR1 and CDR2: DFQATT and SNEGSKA (reference sequence). Trimming took 6 bases from V and 5 from J; bases not matched to a gene: 8. This CDR3 contains 13 residues. The CDR3 coding sequence is TGCAGTGCCTATGACAGGGGCCTAACTGAAGCTTTCTTT. It encodes CSAYDRGLTEAFF.

The table lists this clonotype with a few counts. This chain joins TRBV7-9 and TRBJ2-1; 10 bases are shared with TRBD2. The CDR3 contains 17 residues. With V trimmed by 6 bases and J by 0 bases, 8 bases remained unmatched. Germline CDR1 is SEHNR and CDR2 is FQNEAQ (reference sequence). The CDR3 DNA reads TGTGCCAGCAGTGCAAGGACTAGCGGTGTCTCCTACAATGAGCAGTTCTTC. Translating it yields CASSARTSGVSYNEQFF. The whole variable domain, filled in from reference TRBV7-9 and TRBJ2-1, reads DTGVSQNPRHKITKRGQNVTFRCDPISEHNRLYWYRQTLGQGPEFLTYFQNEAQLEKSRLLSDRFSAERPKGSFSTLEIQRTEQGDSAMYLCASSARTSGVSYNEQFFGPGTRLTVL.

In this sample, this clonotype turned up many times. The chain employs TRBV27 and TRBJ2-7; 8 positions agree with TRBD1. The CDR3 is 14 amino acids. Unmatched junction bases numbered 9, after V lost 6 bases and J lost 5 bases. Germline V gives CDR1 MNHEY, CDR2 SMNVEV (reference sequence). Written as DNA, the CDR3 is TGTGCCAGCAGCCTCGGGACAGGAAATAACGAGCAGTACTTC. It translates to CASSLGTGNNEQYF.

The V and J genes are TRBV12-3 or TRBV12-4 and TRBJ2-2; 10 nucleotides align to TRBD1. This CDR3 has 17 amino acids. Trimming at V came to 2 bases and at J to 6 bases, leaving 9 bases not matched to a gene. CDR3 nucleotide sequence: TGTGCCAGCAGTTTACTCGGGACAGGGGTAACCGCCGGGGAGCTGTTTTTT. Translation gives CASSLLGTGVTAGELFF.

This clonotype was seen ten or more times. The gene calls are TRBV20-1 and TRBJ1-2; 7 positions agree with TRBD1. Germline V gives CDR1 DFQATT, CDR2 SNEGSKA (reference sequence). This CDR3 comprises 14 residues. The ends lost 1 base at V and 6 bases at J; junction bases unmatched: 8. Here the CDR3 reads CSARVLRGRDGYTF. The CDR3 DNA follows: TGCAGTGCTAGAGTCCTGAGGGGGCGGGATGGCTACACCTTC.

The chain couples TRBV3-1 to TRBJ2-5; 7 bases match TRBD1. This CDR3 comprises 13 residues. V gave up 5 bases and J gave up 1 base; unmatched junction bases: 1. Germline CDR1 and CDR2: LGHDT and YNNKEL (reference sequence). The CDR3 loop reads CASSYRGQETQYF. The CDR3 coding sequence is TGTGCCAGCAGCTACAGGGGCCAAGAGACCCAGTACTTC.